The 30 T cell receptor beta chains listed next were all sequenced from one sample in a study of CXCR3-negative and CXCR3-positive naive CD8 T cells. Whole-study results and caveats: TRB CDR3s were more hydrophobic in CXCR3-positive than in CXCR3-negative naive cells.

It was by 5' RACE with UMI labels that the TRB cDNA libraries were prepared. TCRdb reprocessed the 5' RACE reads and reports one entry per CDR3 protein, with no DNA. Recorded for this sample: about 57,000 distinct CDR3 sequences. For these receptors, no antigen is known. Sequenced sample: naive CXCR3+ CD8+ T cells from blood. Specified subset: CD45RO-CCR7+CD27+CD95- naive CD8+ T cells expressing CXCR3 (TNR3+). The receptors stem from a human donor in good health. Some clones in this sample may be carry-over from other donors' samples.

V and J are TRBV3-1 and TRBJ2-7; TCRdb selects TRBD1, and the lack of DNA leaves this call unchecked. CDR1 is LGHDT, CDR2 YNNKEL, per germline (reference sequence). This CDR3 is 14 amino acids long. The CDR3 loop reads CASSPGQGPYEQYF.

The CDR3 region is CASSIEDSLNYEQYF. The chain is built from TRBV19 and TRBJ2-7; TCRdb outputs TRBD1, but without DNA this stays unchecked. Germline V gives CDR1 LNHDA, CDR2 SQIVND (reference sequence). The CDR3 covers 15 residues.

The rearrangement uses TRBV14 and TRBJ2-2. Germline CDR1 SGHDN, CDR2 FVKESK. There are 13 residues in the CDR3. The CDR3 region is CASSHQFTGELFF.

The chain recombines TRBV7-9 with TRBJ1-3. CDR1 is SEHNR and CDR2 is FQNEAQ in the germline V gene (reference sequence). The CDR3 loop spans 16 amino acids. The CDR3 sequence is CASSLADRSSGNTIYF. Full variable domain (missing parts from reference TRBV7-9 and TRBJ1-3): DTGVSQNPRHKITKRGQNVTFRCDPISEHNRLYWYRQTLGQGPEFLTYFQNEAQLEKSRLLSDRFSAERPKGSFSTLEIQRTEQGDSAMYLCASSLADRSSGNTIYFGEGSWLTVV.

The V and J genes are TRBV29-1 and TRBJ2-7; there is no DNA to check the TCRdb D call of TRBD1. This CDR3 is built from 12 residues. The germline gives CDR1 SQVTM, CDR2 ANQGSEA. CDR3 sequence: CSDTQGFNEQYF.

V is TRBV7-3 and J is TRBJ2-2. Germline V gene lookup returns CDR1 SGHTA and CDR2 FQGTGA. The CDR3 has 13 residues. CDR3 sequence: CASSSTDHRELFF.

CDR3 amino acids: CSVDFGTALYGYTF. The gene calls are TRBV29-1 and TRBJ1-2; TCRdb gives TRBD1 as the D gene, but with no DNA this cannot be confirmed. CDR1 and CDR2 from the germline V gene are SQVTM and ANQGSEA. The CDR3 spans 14 residues.

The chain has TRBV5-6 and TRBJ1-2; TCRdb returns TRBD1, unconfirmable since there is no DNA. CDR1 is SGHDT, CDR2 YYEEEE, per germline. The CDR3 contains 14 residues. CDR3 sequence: CASSLWDQDYGYTF.

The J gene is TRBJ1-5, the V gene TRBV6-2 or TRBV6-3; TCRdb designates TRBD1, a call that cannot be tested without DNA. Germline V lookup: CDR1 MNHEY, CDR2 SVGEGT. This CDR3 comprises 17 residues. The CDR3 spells CASSYPILPGSNQPQHF.

CDR3 amino acids: CASSERRTGGEQFF. This rearrangement joins TRBV6-1 to TRBJ2-1; TCRdb designates TRBD1, a call that cannot be tested without DNA. From germline, CDR1 is MNHNS and CDR2 SASEGT. CDR3 size: 14 residues.

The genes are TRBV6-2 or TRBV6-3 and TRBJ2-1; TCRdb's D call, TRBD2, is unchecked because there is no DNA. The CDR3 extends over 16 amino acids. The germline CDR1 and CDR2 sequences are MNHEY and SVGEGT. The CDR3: CASSDTTSGVYNEQFF.

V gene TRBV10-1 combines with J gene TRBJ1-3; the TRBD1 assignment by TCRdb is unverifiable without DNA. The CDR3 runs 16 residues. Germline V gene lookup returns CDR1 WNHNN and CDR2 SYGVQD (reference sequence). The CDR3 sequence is CASIKKPRQGGNTIYF.

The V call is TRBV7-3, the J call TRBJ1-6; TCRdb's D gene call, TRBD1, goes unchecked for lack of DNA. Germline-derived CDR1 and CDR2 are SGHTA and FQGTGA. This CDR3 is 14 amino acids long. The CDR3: CASSSGQGWTPLHF.

The CDR3 reads CASSSKGTTFLAQYF. The V gene is TRBV7-7, the J gene TRBJ2-5; TCRdb selects TRBD2, and the lack of DNA leaves this call unchecked. The V gene's germline CDR1 is SSHAT and CDR2 FNYEAQ (reference sequence). CDR3 size: 15 residues.

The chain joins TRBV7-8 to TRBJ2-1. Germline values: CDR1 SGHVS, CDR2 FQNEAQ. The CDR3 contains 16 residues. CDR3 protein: CASAKSEGSSYNEQFF.

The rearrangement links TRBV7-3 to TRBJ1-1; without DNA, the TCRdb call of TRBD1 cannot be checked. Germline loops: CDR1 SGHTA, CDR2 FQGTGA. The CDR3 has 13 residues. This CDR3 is CASSFNWDREAFF.

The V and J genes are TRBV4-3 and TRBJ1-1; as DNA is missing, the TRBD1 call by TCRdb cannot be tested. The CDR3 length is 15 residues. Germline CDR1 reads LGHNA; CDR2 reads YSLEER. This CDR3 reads CASSQDGGPGTEAFF.

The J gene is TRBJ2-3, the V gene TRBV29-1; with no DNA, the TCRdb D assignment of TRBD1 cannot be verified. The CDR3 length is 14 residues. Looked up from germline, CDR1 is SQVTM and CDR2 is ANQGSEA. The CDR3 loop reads CSGARDSSTDTQYF.

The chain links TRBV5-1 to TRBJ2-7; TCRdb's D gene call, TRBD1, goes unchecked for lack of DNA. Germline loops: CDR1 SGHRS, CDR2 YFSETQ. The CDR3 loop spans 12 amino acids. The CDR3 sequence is CASSTGAYEQYF. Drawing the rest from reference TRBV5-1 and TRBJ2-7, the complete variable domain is KAGVTQTPRYLIKTRGQQVTLSCSPISGHRSVSWYQQTPGQGLQFLFEYFSETQRNKGNFPGRFSGRQFSNSRSEMNVSTLELGDSALYLCASSTGAYEQYFGPGTRLTVT.

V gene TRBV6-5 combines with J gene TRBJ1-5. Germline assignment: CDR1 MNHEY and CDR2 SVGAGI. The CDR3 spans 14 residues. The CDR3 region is CASSYSGEDQPQHF.

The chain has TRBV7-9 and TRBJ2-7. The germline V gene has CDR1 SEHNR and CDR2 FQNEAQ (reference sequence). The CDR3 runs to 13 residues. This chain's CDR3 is CASSPTGPYEQYF. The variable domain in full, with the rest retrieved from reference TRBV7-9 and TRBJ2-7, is DTGVSQNPRHKITKRGQNVTFRCDPISEHNRLYWYRQTLGQGPEFLTYFQNEAQLEKSRLLSDRFSAERPKGSFSTLEIQRTEQGDSAMYLCASSPTGPYEQYFGPGTRLTVT.

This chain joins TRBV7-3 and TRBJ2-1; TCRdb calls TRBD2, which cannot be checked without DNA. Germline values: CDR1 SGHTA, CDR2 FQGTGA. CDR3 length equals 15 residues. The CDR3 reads CASSQGLAGNNEQFF.

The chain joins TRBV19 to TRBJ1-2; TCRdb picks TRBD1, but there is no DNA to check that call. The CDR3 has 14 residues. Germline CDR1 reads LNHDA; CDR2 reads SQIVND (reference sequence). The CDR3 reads CASSIGASDYGYTF.

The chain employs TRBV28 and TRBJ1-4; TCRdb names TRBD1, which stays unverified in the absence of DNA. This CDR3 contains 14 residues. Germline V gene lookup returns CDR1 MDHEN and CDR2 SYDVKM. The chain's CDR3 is CASRGTGLNEKLFF.

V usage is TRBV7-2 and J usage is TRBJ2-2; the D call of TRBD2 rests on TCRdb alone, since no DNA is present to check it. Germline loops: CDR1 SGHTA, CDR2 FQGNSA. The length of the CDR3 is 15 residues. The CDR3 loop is CASSPGTPNTGELFF.

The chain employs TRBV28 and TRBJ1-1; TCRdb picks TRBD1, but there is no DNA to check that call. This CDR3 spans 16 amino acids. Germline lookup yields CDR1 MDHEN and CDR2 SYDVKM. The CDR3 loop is CASRRLSRGSGTEAFF.

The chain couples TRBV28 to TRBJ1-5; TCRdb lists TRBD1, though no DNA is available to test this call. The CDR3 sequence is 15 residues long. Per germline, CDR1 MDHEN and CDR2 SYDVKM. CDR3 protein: CASRTGQGINQPQHF.

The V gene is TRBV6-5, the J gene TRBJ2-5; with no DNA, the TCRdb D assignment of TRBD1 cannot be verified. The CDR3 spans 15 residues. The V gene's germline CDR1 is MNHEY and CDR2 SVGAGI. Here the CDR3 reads CASSYRDSLQETQYF.

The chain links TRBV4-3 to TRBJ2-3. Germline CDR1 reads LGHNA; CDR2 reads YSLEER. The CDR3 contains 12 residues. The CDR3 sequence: CASSQDTGTQYF.

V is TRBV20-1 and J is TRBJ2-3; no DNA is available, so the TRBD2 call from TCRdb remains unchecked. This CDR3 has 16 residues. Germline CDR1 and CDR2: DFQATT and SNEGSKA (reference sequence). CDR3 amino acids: CSARAASGRVGDTQYF.